A single sample gave rise to the 22 T cell receptor beta chains below, sequenced in a study of T cell changes during pregnancy in multiple sclerosis. Sequenced by immunoSEQ multiplex PCR; TCRdb stores in-frame clones only, minus some. Altogether around 35,000 clones are present, approximately 90% being singletons, with the ten largest covering 12%. Sample: CD8+ T cells from peripheral blood mononuclear cells, taken in the first trimester of pregnancy. The receptor source for this set is a female donor with multiple sclerosis, enrolled in a pregnancy study.

V usage is TRBV5-5 and J usage is TRBJ2-6; TRBD2 is a possible D gene (5 bases). Looked up from germline, CDR1 is SGHKS and CDR2 is YYEKEE (reference sequence). V lost 5 bases to trimming and J lost 2 bases, with 20 bases between them. The CDR3 contains 18 residues. The CDR3 protein is CASRHPGERVAGANVLTF. The CDR3 DNA reads TGTGCCAGCAGACACCCCGGGGAAAGGGTGGCTGGGGCCAACGTCCTGACTTTC.

The genes are TRBV30 and TRBJ2-3, with D possibly TRBD2 on 6 matching bases. Trimming stripped 2 bases from V and 1 base from J, with 16 bases between. This CDR3 spans 16 amino acids. The V gene's germline CDR1 is GTSNPN and CDR2 SVGIG (reference sequence). CDR3 loop: CAWSLLGTSGTDTQYF. DNA of the CDR3: TGTGCCTGGAGTCTCCTAGGGACTTCCGGCACAGATACGCAGTATTTT.

The genes are TRBV6-6 and TRBJ2-3; a weak D match, TRBD2 (5 bases). The germline V gene encodes CDR1 MNHNY and CDR2 SVGAGI (reference sequence). V gave up 5 bases and J gave up 10 bases, with 19 bases separating them. The CDR3 has 14 residues. The CDR3 here is CASSRGVRTLSQYF. As DNA, the CDR3 is TGTGCCAGCAGTCGGGGTGTGCGGACCCTTTCGCAGTATTTT.

Within the sample, this clone is medium-sized. This chain connects TRBV19 to TRBJ2-7; perhaps TRBD2 as D (5 bases). Germline-derived CDR1 and CDR2 are LNHDA and SQIVND (reference sequence). V lost 2 bases and J 6 bases, leaving 11 bases between the germline ends. CDR3 length equals 13 residues. CDR3 sequence (DNA): TGTGCCAGTAGTATATCGCTAGCAGCCGAGCAGTACTTC. Its translation: CASSISLAAEQYF.

Details on this clone: Other DNA variants within this sample encode the same CDR3. The rearrangement uses TRBV28 and TRBJ1-5; no clear D gene. This CDR3 comprises 15 residues. The V gene's germline CDR1 is MDHEN and CDR2 SYDVKM. V lost 3 bases and J lost 0, with 9 bases in between. The CDR3 DNA sequence: TGTGCCAGCAGTTTGCGGTTAGATAGCAATCAGCCCCAGCATTTT. Amino acids: CASSLRLDSNQPQHF.

J is TRBJ2-2 and V is TRBV5-1; D uncertain. Germline V gene sequence: CDR1 SGHRS, CDR2 YFSETQ. The CDR3 is 13 amino acids. The ends were cut back, 4 bases at V and 6 bases at J, with 10 bases in the middle. The CDR3 here is CASSPWSAGELFF. The CDR3 bases are TGCGCCAGCAGCCCCTGGAGCGCCGGGGAGCTGTTTTTT.

V and J are TRBV29-1 and TRBJ2-1; TRBD2 agrees at 11 bases. In germline, CDR1 is SQVTM, CDR2 ANQGSEA. The ends lost 7 bases at V and 4 bases at J; junction bases unmatched: 3. The CDR3 consists of 13 residues. In nucleotides, the CDR3 is TGCAGCGGTAGACTAGCGGGATACAATGAGCAGTTCTTC. As protein: CSGRLAGYNEQFF.

The rearrangement links TRBV7-6 to TRBJ2-1; a weak D match, TRBD2 (5 bases). Per germline, CDR1 SGHVS and CDR2 FNYEAQ. The length of the CDR3 is 15 residues. V was cut by 1 base and J by 4 bases, with 11 bases left in between. CDR3: CASSLEGDPYNEQFF. The CDR3 region has the DNA TGTGCCAGCAGCTTAGAGGGAGATCCTTACAATGAGCAGTTCTTC. Filled out from reference TRBV7-6 and TRBJ2-1, the complete variable domain reads GAGVSQSPRYKVTKRGQDVALRCDPISGHVSLYWYRQALGQGPEFLTYFNYEAQQDKSGLPNDRFSAERPEGSISTLTIQRTEQRDSAMYRCASSLEGDPYNEQFFGPGTRLTVL.

The chain recombines TRBV29-1 with TRBJ1-4; D ambiguous. This CDR3 contains 11 residues. Trimming removed 5 bases from V and 7 bases from J, with 8 bases in between. Germline values: CDR1 SQVTM, CDR2 ANQGSEA. The CDR3 is CSVLTLEKLFF. The CDR3 coding sequence is TGCAGCGTTCTGACACTTGAAAAACTGTTTTTT. Full variable domain (outside the CDR3, taken from reference TRBV29-1 and TRBJ1-4): SAVISQKPSRDICQRGTSLTIQCQVDSQVTMMFWYRQQPGQSLTLIATANQGSEATYESGFVIDKFPISRPNLTFSTLTVSNMSPEDSSIYLCSVLTLEKLFFGSGTQLSVL.

The chain links TRBV27 to TRBJ2-7; 11 bases align to TRBD2. The CDR3 is 15 residues long. Per the germline V gene, CDR1 is MNHEY and CDR2 is SMNVEV (reference sequence). V was pared by 3 bases and J by 3 bases, with 4 bases of the junction left unmatched. Here the CDR3 reads CASSFSGTSGYEQYF. CDR3 DNA: TGTGCCAGCAGTTTCTCCGGGACTAGCGGCTACGAGCAGTACTTC.

This clone was counted a few times. The gene calls are TRBV19 and TRBJ1-2; D might be TRBD1 (5 bases). CDR1 LNHDA and CDR2 SQIVND come from the germline V gene (reference sequence). There are 12 residues in the CDR3. V lost 7 bases and J 5 bases, leaving 11 bases between the germline ends. The CDR3 here is CASTGHEYGYTF. DNA for the CDR3: TGTGCCAGTACCGGACACGAGTATGGCTACACCTTC.

The chain combines TRBV10-3 with TRBJ1-2; 10 bases align to TRBD1. The V gene's germline CDR1 is ENHRY and CDR2 SYGVKD. The junction had 14 bases not matched to a gene; V was cut back by 2 bases and J by 5 bases. The CDR3 is 18 residues long. As DNA, the CDR3 is TGTGCCATCAGTGAGAGAGGGACAGGGGTTCAGCCCTGGTATGGCTACACCTTC. This codes for CAISERGTGVQPWYGYTF.

The J gene is TRBJ2-1, the V gene TRBV5-4, with D maybe TRBD2 (5 bases). V shed 2 bases and J shed 1 base, with 7 bases lying between them. The CDR3 sequence is 14 residues long. Germline CDR1 is SGHNT and CDR2 is YYREEE (reference sequence). CDR3 sequence (DNA): TGTGCCAGCAGCTTCGCGGGTTCCTACAATGAGCAGTTCTTC. The encoded protein is CASSFAGSYNEQFF.

Notes on this clone: One junction end does not reproduce the germline sequence, and a read error may be involved. The rearrangement joins TRBV11-2 to TRBJ2-7; 14 bases are shared with TRBD2. Per germline, CDR1 SGHAT and CDR2 FQNNGV. The CDR3 runs 14 residues. CDR3 coding DNA: TGTGCCAGCAGCTTCTCCGGGACTAGCGGGGGAACGCTCTTC. Protein product: CASSFSGTSGGTLF.

The chain recombines TRBV27 with TRBJ1-1; 8 bases agree with TRBD1. After removal of 8 bases from V and 0 bases from J, the junction contained 2 bases not matched to a gene. This CDR3 comprises 13 residues. Looked up from germline, CDR1 is MNHEY and CDR2 is SMNVEV (reference sequence). In DNA, the CDR3 is TGTGCCAGCTGGACAGGGCTGAACACTGAAGCTTTCTTT. Its protein product is CASWTGLNTEAFF.

This sequence joins TRBV28 and TRBJ2-7; 10 bases line up with TRBD2. Germline-derived CDR1 and CDR2 are MDHEN and SYDVKM. After removal of 5 bases from V and 1 base from J, the junction contained 2 bases not matched to a gene. This CDR3 is built from 14 residues. The CDR3 bases are TGTGCCAGCAGTCTAGCGGGAGCTTCCTACGAGCAGTACTTC. Protein: CASSLAGASYEQYF. Combining the CDR3 with reference TRBV28 and TRBJ2-7 gives the whole variable domain DVKVTQSSRYLVKRTGEKVFLECVQDMDHENMFWYRQDPGLGLRLIYFSYDVKMKEKGDIPEGYSVSREKKERFSLILESASTNQTSMYLCASSLAGASYEQYFGPGTRLTVT.

In nucleotides, the CDR3 is TGTGCCAGCAGCTTAGCGGGAGCGTCTAATACGCAGTATTTT. Translated: CASSLAGASNTQYF. The chain is built from TRBV11-2 and TRBJ2-3; D might be TRBD2 (6 bases). CDR3 length equals 14 residues. Germline V gene data show CDR1 as SGHAT and CDR2 as FQNNGV. Trimming stripped 1 base from V and 7 bases from J, with 12 bases between.

The gene calls are TRBV6-5 and TRBJ2-7, with TRBD1 identical over 8 bases. The CDR3 runs to 14 residues. CDR1 MNHEY and CDR2 SVGAGI come from the germline V gene. With V trimmed by 8 bases and J by 4 bases, 10 bases remained unmatched. The CDR3 DNA is TGTGCCAGCCGACTCGGACAGGGCGGTTACGAGCAGTACTTC. It codes for CASRLGQGGYEQYF.

The V call is TRBV27, the J call TRBJ1-1; no definite D call. With 2 bases removed from V and 0 bases from J, the gap between germline ends came to 10 bases. The germline V gene has CDR1 MNHEY and CDR2 SMNVEV (reference sequence). The CDR3 spans 15 residues. DNA of the CDR3: TGTGCCAGCAGTTTAGGTGCAGTTATGAACACTGAAGCTTTCTTT. Residues: CASSLGAVMNTEAFF.

This chain links TRBV11-2 with TRBJ2-6; D is undetermined. This CDR3 comprises 15 residues. V lost 5 bases and J 2 bases, leaving 10 bases between the germline ends. Germline lookup yields CDR1 SGHAT and CDR2 FQNNGV. CDR3 nucleotides: TGTGCCAGCAGCCCCTTCCCGGCTGGGGCCAACGTCCTGACTTTC. Translating it yields CASSPFPAGANVLTF. The full variable domain, with the rest looked up from reference TRBV11-2 and TRBJ2-6, is EAGVAQSPRYKIIEKRQSVAFWCNPISGHATLYWYQQILGQGPKLLIQFQNNGVVDDSQLPKDRFSAERLKGVDSTLKIQPAKLEDSAVYLCASSPFPAGANVLTFGAGSRLTVL.

The chain combines TRBV27 with TRBJ2-1; D not certain. V was cut by 3 bases and J by 5 bases, with 11 bases left in between. This CDR3 has 14 residues. The germline gives CDR1 MNHEY, CDR2 SMNVEV (reference sequence). For the CDR3, the DNA is TGTGCCAGCAGTTTTGAGTATCAGGACAATGAGCAGTTCTTC. Its protein is CASSFEYQDNEQFF.

The chain has TRBV7-9 and TRBJ1-1, with D possibly TRBD1 on 5 matching bases. The CDR3 spans 15 residues. With 1 base removed from V and 5 bases from J, the gap between germline ends came to 14 bases. Germline CDR1 is SEHNR and CDR2 is FQNEAQ (reference sequence). The CDR3 nucleotides are TGTGCCAGCAGCTTAGGGTGGGGCGAAAGGACTGAAGCTTTCTTT. It encodes CASSLGWGERTEAFF.